One and the same sample provided the 24 T cell receptor beta chains below, sequenced in a study of cytomegalovirus exposure and HLA in healthy donors. Vbeta (60) and Jbeta (13) primers were used in the PCR. Libraries were prepared by immunoSEQ multiplex PCR; TCRdb keeps only in-frame clonotypes and omits some of them. In the table there are 95,000 to 150,000 clones, 66% of which are singletons. Sample: PBMCs. These receptors were collected from a man aged 18 to 29 in good health and CMV-seronegative.

This sequence joins TRBV7-2 and TRBJ2-5, with a tentative D call TRBD1 (6 bases). The CDR3 is 13 residues long. The ends were cut back, 2 bases at V and 5 bases at J, with 9 bases in the middle. CDR1 SGHTA and CDR2 FQGNSA come from the germline V gene. CDR3 amino acids: CASSLWDIETQYF. The CDR3 nucleotides read TGTGCCAGCAGCTTATGGGACATTGAGACCCAGTACTTC.

The V gene is TRBV5-1, the J gene TRBJ2-2; D is unclear. CDR1 is SGHRS and CDR2 is YFSETQ in the germline V gene. The CDR3 runs to 14 residues. The V and J ends lost 3 bases and 1 base respectively, with 7 bases between them. The CDR3 spells CASSSRLNTGELFF. As DNA, the CDR3 is TGCGCCAGCAGCTCGCGCCTGAACACCGGGGAGCTGTTTTTT.

Concerning this clone itself: At one of its ends the junction is not consistent with the germline gene, which may arise from a read error. The V gene is TRBV7-6, the J gene TRBJ2-5; no clear D. The germline V gene encodes CDR1 SGHVS and CDR2 FNYEAQ. The CDR3 loop spans 16 amino acids. The CDR3 coding sequence is TGTGCCCGCAGCTTAGGAGTTACGGTTTCTATGCAGACCCAGTACTTC. It encodes CARSLGVTVSMQTQYF.

The V gene is TRBV7-9, the J gene TRBJ2-5; tentatively, D is TRBD2 (5 bases). CDR3 length: 17 amino acids. Trimming removed 1 base at V and 0 bases at J, with 15 bases between. Germline loops: CDR1 SEHNR, CDR2 FQNEAQ (reference sequence). The CDR3 DNA follows: TGTGCCAGCAGCTTAGTAGAGCTGCGGGCGTACCAAGAGACCCAGTACTTC. Protein sequence: CASSLVELRAYQETQYF.

The V and J genes are TRBV9 and TRBJ1-3; D perhaps matches TRBD1 (6 bases). Germline V lookup: CDR1 SGDLS, CDR2 YYNGEE. The CDR3 has 12 residues. Trimming cost V 7 bases and J 4 bases, with 9 bases left between them. CDR3 protein: CASGTLGNTIYF. CDR3 sequence (DNA): TGTGCCAGCGGGACACTGGGAAACACCATATATTTT.

The table lists this clone with a few counts. A junction end diverges from the germline sequence, so it may reflect a read error. This chain links TRBV12-5 with TRBJ2-1; 10 nucleotides align to TRBD1. Germline assignment: CDR1 LGHNT and CDR2 FRNRAP. CDR3 length equals 16 residues. CDR3 DNA: TGTGCTCGTGGAAGCGGACAGGGGGTCTCCTACAATGAGCAGTTCTTC. This sequence encodes CARGSGQGVSYNEQFF. Drawing the rest from reference TRBV12-5 and TRBJ2-1, the complete variable domain is DARVTQTPRHKVTEMGQEVTMRCQPILGHNTVFWYRQTMMQGLELLAYFRNRAPLDDSGMPKDRFSAEMPDATLATLKIQPSEPRDSAVYFCARGSGQGVSYNEQFFGPGTRLTVL.

For the CDR3, the DNA is TGTGCCAGCAGCGTAGGGCTTTCAGGGGTAATGGATACGCAGTATTTT. As protein: CASSVGLSGVMDTQYF. The V call is TRBV9, the J call TRBJ2-3, with D maybe TRBD1 (6 bases). V was clipped by 0 bases and J by 6 bases, with 17 bases between them. The CDR3 has 16 amino acids. Germline V gene sequence: CDR1 SGDLS, CDR2 YYNGEE.

This chain joins TRBV2 and TRBJ1-4; D is unclear. CDR1 is SNHLY and CDR2 is FYNNEI in the germline V gene. The CDR3 is 11 amino acids. The V and J ends lost 4 bases and 10 bases respectively, with 7 bases between them. In nucleotides, the CDR3 is TGTGCCAGCAGTGCTTTCGGAAAACTGTTTTTT. Protein: CASSAFGKLFF.

V is TRBV12-1 and J is TRBJ2-5; TRBD2 reflects the table's D call only, with no check against the DNA. TRBV12-1 is described as a pseudogene. The CDR3 has 19 amino acids. The CDR3 sequence: CASSLPRTSGRGGAETQYF. Here the CDR3 DNA reads TGTGCCAGCAGCTTGCCCCGGACTAGCGGGAGGGGTGGGGCAGAGACCCAGTACTTC.

This chain links TRBV5-1 with TRBJ2-3; the D is unclear. Between the trimmed V and J ends, which lost 0 bases and 5 bases, there was a span of 13 bases. The germline V gene encodes CDR1 SGHRS and CDR2 YFSETQ. The CDR3 runs to 15 residues. The CDR3 reads CASSLARDSRDTQYF. The CDR3 DNA reads as TGCGCCAGCAGCTTGGCTCGTGACTCCAGAGATACGCAGTATTTT.

The V and J genes are TRBV2 and TRBJ1-4, with TRBD1 as a possible D gene (6 bases). The CDR3 has 16 amino acids. The V end lost 6 bases, the J end lost 4 bases, and 18 bases lay between the germline ends. Germline CDR1 SNHLY, CDR2 FYNNEI. CDR3 sequence: CASSVGGNRVNEKLFF. In nucleotides, the CDR3 is TGTGCCAGCAGCGTTGGAGGTAACAGGGTTAATGAAAAACTGTTTTTT.

This chain joins TRBV19 and TRBJ1-1; tentative D call: TRBD1 (5 bases). This CDR3 is built from 14 residues. Germline V gene data show CDR1 as LNHDA and CDR2 as SQIVND (reference sequence). V was trimmed by 1 base and J by 0 bases, leaving 6 bases between them. The CDR3 sequence is CASSIGQMNTEAFF. In nucleotides, the CDR3 is TGTGCCAGTAGTATAGGACAGATGAACACTGAAGCTTTCTTT.

This CDR3 is CASSLGLAGGSNTGELFF. As DNA, the CDR3 is TGCGCCAGCAGCTTGGGACTAGCGGGGGGTTCGAACACCGGGGAGCTGTTTTTT. The chain has TRBV5-1 and TRBJ2-2; 13 bases line up with TRBD2. Per germline, CDR1 SGHRS and CDR2 YFSETQ. This CDR3 comprises 18 residues. The junction had 2 bases not matched to a gene; V was cut back by 0 bases and J by 0 bases.

This clone turned up a few times. This chain uses TRBV27 with TRBJ2-7; 7 nucleotides line up with TRBD1. The CDR3 runs 14 residues. Germline-derived CDR1 and CDR2 are MNHEY and SMNVEV (reference sequence). The V and J ends lost 6 bases and 0 bases, in that order; junction bases with no gene match: 5. CDR3 in amino acids: CASRGGQPSYEQYF. CDR3 bases: TGTGCCAGCAGAGGGGGACAGCCCTCCTACGAGCAGTACTTC.

CDR3 nucleotides: TGTGCCAGCAGGGGGACAGGAATTGTTCGTGGCTACACCTTC. Translated: CASRGTGIVRGYTF. This rearrangement joins TRBV27 to TRBJ1-2; the match to TRBD1 covers 8 bases. CDR1 MNHEY and CDR2 SMNVEV come from the germline V gene (reference sequence). The ends lost 6 bases at V and 7 bases at J; junction bases unmatched: 10. The length of the CDR3 is 14 residues.

As for this clone: The CDR3 ends on some other residue instead of the conserved phenylalanine or tryptophan, so this is likely a read error. Because the CDR3's place on the DNA is in doubt, the DNA is left out and the CDR3 is given as listed by TCRdb. CDR3 region: CASSYKRT. The rearrangement links TRBV6-5 to TRBJ1-1. CDR1 and CDR2 from the germline V gene are MNHEY and SVGAGI. The CDR3 totals 8 residues, both ends included.

V usage is TRBV2 and J usage is TRBJ1-2, with 8 bases that match TRBD1. Germline CDR1 is SNHLY and CDR2 is FYNNEI. J lost 7 bases, V lost 3 bases, and 7 bases had no gene match. This CDR3 is 14 amino acids long. The CDR3: CASSEGTGIGGYTF. CDR3 DNA sequence: TGTGCCAGCAGTGAGGGGACAGGAATCGGTGGCTACACCTTC.

The chain links TRBV9 to TRBJ1-5; D remains ambiguous. CDR1 is SGDLS and CDR2 is YYNGEE in the germline V gene. The V and J ends lost 0 bases and 6 bases respectively, with 10 bases between them. The CDR3 has 14 residues. The chain's CDR3 is CASSVESRGQPQHF. As DNA, the CDR3 is TGTGCCAGCAGCGTAGAGAGCCGGGGTCAGCCCCAGCATTTT.

V usage is TRBV28 and J usage is TRBJ2-3; possibly TRBD2 for D (6 bases). Trimming stripped 4 bases from V and 2 bases from J, with 25 bases between. CDR1 and CDR2 (germline): MDHEN, SYDVKM. There are 19 residues in the CDR3. CDR3 protein: CASSSSGISFGGYTDTQYF. The CDR3 nucleotides read TGTGCCAGCAGTTCGTCCGGGATCTCCTTCGGGGGATACACAGATACGCAGTATTTT.

This chain links TRBV4-3 with TRBJ2-3; 7 nucleotides match TRBD2. The CDR3 spans 15 residues. Per germline, CDR1 LGHNA and CDR2 YSLEER. The trim removed 1 base at V and 3 bases at J, leaving 4 bases unmatched. The CDR3 loop is CASSQVGGSTDTQYF. The CDR3, as DNA: TGCGCCAGCAGCCAAGTAGGCGGGAGTACAGATACGCAGTATTTT.

The V gene is TRBV4-2, the J gene TRBJ2-6, with TRBD1 matching over 8 bases. The junction had 6 bases not matched to a gene; V was cut back by 5 bases and J by 3 bases. Germline CDR1 LGHNA, CDR2 YNFKEQ. The CDR3 contains 16 residues. In DNA, the CDR3 is TGTGCCAGCAGCGGGACAGGTTTCGGTGGGGCCAACGTCCTGACTTTC. Its protein is CASSGTGFGGANVLTF.

The chain has TRBV28 and TRBJ1-3; the D is unclear. This CDR3 has 15 amino acids. V lost 6 bases to trimming and J lost 4 bases, with 16 bases between them. CDR1 is MDHEN and CDR2 is SYDVKM in the germline V gene. CDR3 region: CASSSEEVGGNTIYF. The CDR3 region has the DNA TGTGCCAGCAGCTCTGAGGAGGTCGGGGGAAACACCATATATTTT.

This clone was counted a single time. The chain combines TRBV13 with TRBJ1-3; D gene unclear. Per the germline V gene, CDR1 is PRHDT and CDR2 is FYEKMQ (reference sequence). The CDR3 has 15 amino acids. V was cut by 1 base and J by 0 bases, with 7 bases left in between. CDR3 in DNA: TGTGCCAGCAGCTTAGTGGCCCGCTCTGGAAACACCATATATTTT. Encoded protein: CASSLVARSGNTIYF.

The chain is built from TRBV6-5 and TRBJ2-7; 11 bases are a match to TRBD2. Germline loops: CDR1 MNHEY, CDR2 SVGAGI. J gave up 4 bases and V 2 bases, and 4 bases lay outside the gene matches. This CDR3 spans 15 amino acids. In DNA, the CDR3 is TGTGCCAGCAGTTACGCTGGGACTAGCGGATACGAGCAGTACTTC. Translating it yields CASSYAGTSGYEQYF.